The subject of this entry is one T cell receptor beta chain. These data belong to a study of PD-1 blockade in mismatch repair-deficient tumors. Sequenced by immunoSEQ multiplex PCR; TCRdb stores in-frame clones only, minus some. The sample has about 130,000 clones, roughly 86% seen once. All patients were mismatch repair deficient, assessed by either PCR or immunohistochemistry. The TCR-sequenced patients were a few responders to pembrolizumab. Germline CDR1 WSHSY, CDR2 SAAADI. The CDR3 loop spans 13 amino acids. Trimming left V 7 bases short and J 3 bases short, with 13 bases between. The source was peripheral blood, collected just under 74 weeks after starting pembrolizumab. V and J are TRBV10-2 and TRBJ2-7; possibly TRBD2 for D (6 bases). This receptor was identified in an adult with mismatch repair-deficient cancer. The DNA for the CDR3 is TGCGCCAGCACCCTGGGGGGAAGCTACGAGCAGTACTTC. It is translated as CASTLGGSYEQYF.